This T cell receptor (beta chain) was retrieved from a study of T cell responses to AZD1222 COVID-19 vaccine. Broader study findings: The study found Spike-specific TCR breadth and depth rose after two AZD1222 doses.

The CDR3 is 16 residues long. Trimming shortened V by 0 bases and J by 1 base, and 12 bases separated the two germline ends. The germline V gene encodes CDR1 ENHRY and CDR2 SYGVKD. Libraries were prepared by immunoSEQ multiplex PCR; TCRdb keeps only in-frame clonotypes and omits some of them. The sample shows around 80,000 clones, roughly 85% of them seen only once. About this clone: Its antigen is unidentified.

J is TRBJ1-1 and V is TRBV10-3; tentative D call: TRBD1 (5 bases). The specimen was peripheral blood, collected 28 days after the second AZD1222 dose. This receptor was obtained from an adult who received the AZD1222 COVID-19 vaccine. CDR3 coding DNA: TGTGCCATCAGTGAGTCGAATGGGGCGTCGAACACTGAAGCTTTCTTT. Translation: CAISESNGASNTEAFF.